The entry below describes one T cell receptor beta chain. Its antigen specificity is not known. Per-nucleotide qualities are absent, and no much larger clonotype sits a single base away. The source of the sample is a study of cytomegalovirus exposure and HLA in healthy donors (dated 2017 in TCRdb). Regarding the research as a whole: In an earlier analysis of about 560 of the donors, approximately 300 Gb of sequence data and approximately 100 million unique TCR beta sequences from roughly 180 million T cells were reported. Alongside the repertoire data, information on donor age, sex, ethnicity and CMV serostatus was compiled. To decide whether each TCR beta V gene segment behaved as functional or pseudogenic, an earlier analysis of some 570 of the donors relied on high-throughput TCR beta sequencing. All discovery cohort repertoires had been generated on a single sequencing platform. Of the roughly 410 genotyped donors, 75% to 85% were placed in the genetic ancestry cluster associated with self-reported Caucasian donors. Class I and class II HLA loci were covered by the typing at four-digit resolution. A later genetic analysis took genome-wide SNP genotypes for about 55% of the roughly 700 donors and used that subset as a discovery cohort. About 330 gigabases of sequencing data and roughly 80 million unique TCR sequences made up an early release that covered several hundred HLA-typed donors. The study was designed to test whether signatures of past pathogen exposure could be identified by cataloging public T cell receptors. On average, around 240,000 unique TCR beta nucleotide sequences were sequenced per donor among several hundred genotyped donors of the cohort, with around 19% of those sequences being non-productive. Because of strong linkage in the cohort, roughly 5 DR-DQ haplotypes were treated as single units for association and clustering. The number of donors typed differed by locus, with 629-630 for A, B, C, DRB1 and DQB1, roughly 520 for DQA1, 600 to 610 for DPA1, and around 430 for DPB1. To study patterns of TCR occurrence, a later analysis re-analyzed previously published TCR beta repertoires from around 670 donors and added high-resolution HLA genotyping. To predict cytomegalovirus infection status, the study combined high-throughput TCR immunosequencing, statistical association of individual TCRs with disease status, and machine learning. Rather than using new phenotypic data, the later analysis identified candidate immune exposures from TCR beta sequences and from how often those sequences occurred across donors. In addition to the first cohort of several hundred subjects, a separate validation cohort of 130 or so different subjects was used. Using immunosequencing, the study profiled T cell repertoires from approximately 700 subjects and related those repertoires to cytomegalovirus serostatus.

The cohort was made up of approximately 670 healthy bone marrow donors. At the time of sampling, all cohort members were nominally healthy, though unrecorded immune exposures were likely present. The donor tested CMV seropositive, placing the donor among the 289 seropositive members of the cohort. A peripheral blood sample was collected from each donor, and TCR beta sequencing was performed on peripheral blood mononuclear cells. The Qiagen DNeasy Blood Extraction Kit was used to extract genomic DNA from the blood cell samples. The protocol used for the library was the immunoSEQ multiplex PCR assay. For the multiplex PCR, a mixture combining 60 forward primers for TCR Vbeta segments and 13 reverse primers for TCR Jbeta segments was used. The CDR3 region of rearranged TCR beta genes was amplified from genomic DNA by a multiplex PCR assay. On the Illumina HiSeq System, the amplified TCR beta libraries were sequenced as 87-base-pair reads. As for the original processing: A later analysis counted approximately 74 million unique TCR beta chains across the 700 or so repertoires, and some 11 million of these chains were shared by at least two donors. To remove PCR and sequencing errors, raw reads were error-corrected and collapsed into unique sequences using a nearest-neighbor algorithm that merged closely related sequences. To assign V, D and J gene segments, CDR3 sequences were aligned to IMGT reference sequences. For a sequence to be retained, a match of at least six nucleotides to both a V gene segment and a J gene segment was required. A rearrangement was called productive if the CDR3 had no stop codons and remained in frame with V and J, and every other rearrangement was called non-productive. Following IMGT convention, CDR3 was defined as the stretch from the second conserved V-encoded cysteine to the conserved J-encoded phenylalanine. The earlier analysis of 500 to 750 of the donors excluded any sequence lacking an unambiguous match to a single V gene segment. An earlier analysis of 587 of the donors classified V segments as functional when productive rearrangements were above 56.7% and as segregating when the standard deviation between donors was above 5%. A statistical classification framework was built for diagnosing cytomegalovirus status from the catalog of TCR beta chain sequences. In a later analysis, V and J genes were assigned by comparing TCR nucleotide sequences against IMGT/GENE-DB human TR gene sequences. A later analysis assigned CDR3 sequences and most-parsimonious VDJ recombination scenarios with the TCRdist pipeline. In a later analysis, every TCR beta chain was defined by the combination of its CDR3 amino acid sequence and its V-gene family, and reads without a unique V-gene family were dropped. In a later analysis, 450 to 600 highly shared, low-generation-probability nucleotide sequences were removed to address suspected cross-contamination and a sequencing artifact. For each public chain, a later analysis derived a clonal expansion index from normalized ranks of inferred template counts within each repertoire. In a later analysis, generation probabilities were computed with a VDJ recombination model fitted to out-of-frame rearrangements, and the resulting probabilities were checked against IGoR. In a later analysis, TCR-TCR, TCR-HLA and TCR-CMV co-occurrence was scored with hypergeometric tests, and a repertoire-size bias correction was applied to TCR pairs. In a later analysis, false discovery rates were estimated by permuting HLA or CMV assignments 20 times. A later analysis grouped co-occurring TCRs with DBSCAN, adding TCRdist sequence similarity when clustering within HLA-allele-positive subsets. Repertoires with fewer than 30,000 or more than 120,000 public chains, plus five repertoires with anomalous nucleotide sharing, were excluded from co-occurrence clustering. TCRdb carries this immuneACCESS record with in-frame sequences only. Its versions omit some clonotypes, under half of them owing to an unresolved V gene in the studies checked, with the rest unexplained. V and J calls and clone size follow that table, whereas D and trimming were derived from the DNA. Counted in this sample were about 130,000 clones; around four fifths of them appeared once. The ten biggest clones cover around 18% of the sample.

Overall study results and their limits: V-gene and J-gene trimming of TCR beta chains was associated with a missense DCLRE1C variant in a later genetic analysis, and the association was replicated in an independent cohort. According to the authors, the approach could potentially be generalized to other disease states and immunological phenotypes. Because some donors lacked HLA typing at each locus, the association tests relied only on the typed subset. Presence/absence analyses assumed roughly uniform sequencing depth across donors, an assumption that may not hold. In a later analysis, several top co-occurrence clusters were reported to appear linked to parvovirus B19, influenza, CMV and Epstein-Barr virus. A later analysis found that TCR association rates varied across HLA loci, with DRB1 alleles showing the most associated TCRs and HLA-C alleles the fewest. A later analysis found that most CMV-associated TCR beta chains appeared HLA-restricted, with HLA associations seemingly driven largely by CMV exposure. Linkage disequilibrium might explain the correlated functional status among segregating V segments, but an unknown experimental factor could not be excluded. A cluster of highly shared sequence variants was judged likely to be a technical artifact of the sequencing pipeline. A later analysis associated 16,951 TCR beta sequences with specific HLA alleles at a false discovery rate of 0.05. The earlier analysis of approximately 560 of the donors excluded over 15 rarely observed V segments, including chromosome 9 orphons, because counts were too low. When HLA alleles, especially DR and DQ, strongly co-occurred, TCR associations were difficult to assign to individual alleles. In this cohort, only TCR beta chains were sequenced, and detectable features were limited by the absence of alpha or paired-chain data. In vitro tests confirmed that a few of the cytomegalovirus-associated TCR beta chains recognize cytomegalovirus antigens. Cytomegalovirus status was reported to be diagnosed by the classifier with high specificity and sensitivity in both the original and validation cohorts. A further reported finding was that TCR beta sequences accurately predicted the HLA-A and HLA-B alleles for most subjects in the first cohort. A later genetic analysis reported fewer N-insertions in productive TCRs among donors in an Asian-associated ancestry cluster than the roughly 700-donor mean. In a later analysis, HLA-associated TCR beta chains showed more clonal expansion and lower generation probabilities than non-associated chains that were equally common. The study listed around 160 TCR beta chains as associated with cytomegalovirus. For the cohort, immune exposure information was limited to CMV serostatus. In an earlier analysis of more than 500 of the donors, most TCR beta V segments appeared in productive rearrangements about 87% or about 30% of the time, broadly matching IMGT annotations. Most TCR sequences were observed very rarely across donors, whereas some public TCRs were present in many individuals. The 87-base-pair reads could not distinguish some IMGT-functional V segments, including TRBV6-2 and TRBV6-3, so those segments were excluded.

Spanning cysteine to phenylalanine, the CDR3 consists of 15 amino acids. This entry keeps only the CDR3 DNA: 45 bases, framed from base 1. Here V drops 1 base and J drops 5 bases, and the junction holds 7 bases not matched to any gene. The germline V gene (reference sequence) gives CDR1 as GTSNPN and CDR2 as SVGIG. The sequence is built from TRBV30 and TRBJ2-5; TRBD1 matches 10 bases in the middle. The source material was PBMCs. The clonotype originates from a man younger than 35 in good health and CMV-seropositive. The nucleotides read TGTGCCTGGAGTGACAGACAGGGGGCTGGGGAGACCCAGTACTTC. Its protein product is CAWSDRQGAGETQYF.